These T cell receptor beta chains were read from a single sample in a study of cytomegalovirus exposure and HLA in healthy donors. Measured with immunoSEQ multiplex PCR; TCRdb has only the in-frame clones, and not every one. This repertoire shows more than 50,000 clones, approximately 70% found once; its top ten account for just under 20%. Sequencing used PBMCs. These receptors originate from a woman aged 60-75 years in good health and CMV-seropositive. CDR3s include the opening cysteine and the closing phenylalanine or tryptophan. D genes are given only for firm matches. Clone size, where shown, is once, few, many, or a class for clones that have expanded.

j_gene: TRBJ2-2; abundance: .; d_gene: TRBD1; v_gene: TRBV5-1; CDR3aa: CASSWGQGNTGELFF; CDR3nt: TGCGCCAGCAGCTGGGGACAGGGGAACACCGGGGAGCTGTTTTTT
j_gene: TRBJ1-4; abundance: .; d_gene: TRBD1; v_gene: TRBV7-9; CDR3aa: CSSSSGQGASNEKLFF; CDR3nt: TGTTCCAGCAGCTCGGGACAGGGGGCTTCCAATGAAAAACTGTTTTTT
j_gene: TRBJ2-5; abundance: once; d_gene: TRBD2; v_gene: TRBV11-3; CDR3aa: CASSSGLAGARETQYF; CDR3nt: TGTGCCAGCAGCTCGGGACTAGCGGGGGCACGGGAGACCCAGTACTTC
j_gene: TRBJ1-2; abundance: .; d_gene: TRBD1; v_gene: TRBV30; CDR3aa: CAWTEQGKAGGYTF; CDR3nt: TGTGCCTGGACTGAACAGGGGAAAGCGGGCGGCTACACCTTC
j_gene: TRBJ2-6; abundance: .; d_gene: .; v_gene: TRBV6-6; CDR3aa: CASSKSLNSGANVLTF; CDR3nt: TGTGCCAGCAGTAAATCACTAAACTCTGGGGCCAACGTCCTGACTTTC
j_gene: TRBJ2-2; abundance: once; d_gene: TRBD1; v_gene: TRBV7-2; CDR3aa: CASSLTDRVGAGELFF; CDR3nt: TGTGCCAGCAGCTTAACGGACAGGGTTGGCGCCGGGGAGCTGTTTTTT
j_gene: TRBJ1-4; abundance: .; d_gene: TRBD1; v_gene: TRBV2; CDR3aa: CASWTGGGGEKLFF; CDR3nt: TGTGCCAGCTGGACAGGGGGAGGGGGGGAAAAACTGTTTTTT
j_gene: TRBJ1-2; abundance: once; d_gene: .; v_gene: TRBV14; CDR3aa: CASSPAFRYGYTF; CDR3nt: TGTGCCAGCAGCCCCGCGTTCCGCTATGGCTACACCTTC
j_gene: TRBJ2-7; abundance: .; d_gene: TRBD2; v_gene: TRBV2; CDR3aa: CASRDSGGSLEQYF; CDR3nt: TGTGCCAGCAGGGATAGCGGGGGGTCTCTCGAGCAGTACTTC
j_gene: TRBJ1-2; abundance: .; d_gene: TRBD1; v_gene: TRBV6-5; CDR3aa: CASSYGAGQGDIGYTF; CDR3nt: TGTGCCAGCAGTTACGGGGCCGGACAGGGGGATATTGGCTACACCTTC
j_gene: TRBJ2-2; abundance: .; d_gene: .; v_gene: TRBV2; CDR3aa: CASSETGSGELFF; CDR3nt: TGTGCCAGCAGTGAAACAGGGTCCGGGGAGCTGTTTTTT
j_gene: TRBJ2-2; abundance: .; d_gene: TRBD1; v_gene: TRBV7-8; CDR3aa: CASSPRTGNTGELFF; CDR3nt: TGTGCCAGCAGCCCCCGGACAGGGAACACCGGGGAGCTGTTTTTT
j_gene: TRBJ1-6; abundance: .; d_gene: .; v_gene: TRBV4-1; CDR3aa: CASSQDRDSPLHF; CDR3nt: TGCGCCAGCAGCCAAGACAGGGATTCACCCCTCCACTTT
j_gene: TRBJ1-4; abundance: few; d_gene: .; v_gene: TRBV5-6; CDR3aa: CASSLGQRNEKLFF; CDR3nt: TGTGCCAGCAGCTTGGGACAGCGTAATGAAAAACTGTTTTTT
j_gene: TRBJ2-2; abundance: once; d_gene: TRBD1; v_gene: TRBV7-2; CDR3aa: CASSKGPATGVTGELFF; CDR3nt: TGTGCCAGCAGCAAAGGCCCTGCTACAGGGGTCACCGGGGAGCTGTTTTTT
j_gene: TRBJ1-2; abundance: once; d_gene: .; v_gene: TRBV29-1; CDR3aa: CSVVVVNYGYTF; CDR3nt: TGCAGCGTTGTGGTAGTTAACTATGGCTACACCTTC
j_gene: TRBJ2-1; abundance: .; d_gene: TRBD2; v_gene: TRBV7-9; CDR3aa: CASSPKAGTSRKNEQFF; CDR3nt: TGTGCCAGCAGCCCCAAGGCTGGGACTAGTCGGAAAAATGAGCAGTTCTTC
j_gene: TRBJ2-5; abundance: .; d_gene: TRBD2; v_gene: TRBV6-5; CDR3aa: CASRSSGGASETQYF; CDR3nt: TGTGCCAGCAGGTCTAGCGGGGGGGCCTCCGAGACCCAGTACTTC
j_gene: TRBJ2-3; abundance: .; d_gene: .; v_gene: TRBV28; CDR3aa: CASSLGPRGKGTQYF; CDR3nt: TGTGCCAGCAGTTTGGGGCCAAGGGGGAAGGGGACGCAGTATTTT
j_gene: TRBJ1-1; abundance: .; d_gene: .; v_gene: TRBV6-5; CDR3aa: CASSTAGRGTEAFF; CDR3nt: TGTGCCAGCAGTACCGCGGGGAGGGGCACTGAAGCTTTCTTT
j_gene: TRBJ1-6; abundance: .; d_gene: .; v_gene: TRBV9; CDR3aa: CASSVVPEDSPLHF; CDR3nt: TGTGCCAGCAGCGTTGTCCCGGAGGATTCACCCCTCCACTTT
j_gene: TRBJ2-1; abundance: once; d_gene: .; v_gene: TRBV9; CDR3aa: CASSVLDNEQFF; CDR3nt: TGTGCCAGCAGCGTATTAGACAATGAGCAGTTCTTC
j_gene: TRBJ2-1; abundance: .; d_gene: TRBD2; v_gene: TRBV29-1; CDR3aa: CSVEDGGDEQFF; CDR3nt: TGCAGCGTTGAAGATGGGGGGGATGAGCAGTTCTTC
j_gene: TRBJ1-6; abundance: .; d_gene: .; v_gene: TRBV18; CDR3aa: CASSPSGTGSSYNSPLHF; CDR3nt: TGTGCCAGCTCACCATCCGGGACTGGTAGCTCCTATAATTCACCCCTCCACTTT
j_gene: TRBJ2-1; abundance: .; d_gene: .; v_gene: TRBV7-9; CDR3aa: CASRPDSLSEISYNEQFF; CDR3nt: TGTGCCAGCAGGCCCGACTCCCTTAGTGAAATCTCCTACAATGAGCAGTTCTTC
j_gene: TRBJ2-1; abundance: .; d_gene: TRBD2; v_gene: TRBV5-1; CDR3aa: CASSLSVGGVSEQFF; CDR3nt: TGCGCCAGCAGCTTATCCGTGGGGGGGGTTTCGGAGCAGTTCTTC
j_gene: TRBJ2-7; abundance: .; d_gene: .; v_gene: TRBV18; CDR3aa: CASSPRTSNYEQYF; CDR3nt: TGTGCCAGCTCACCACGGACATCAAACTACGAGCAGTACTTC
j_gene: TRBJ2-7; abundance: .; d_gene: .; v_gene: TRBV19; CDR3aa: CASSIAAPAYEQYF; CDR3nt: TGTGCCAGTAGTATAGCCGCTCCGGCCTACGAGCAGTACTTC
j_gene: TRBJ2-4; abundance: .; d_gene: .; v_gene: TRBV5-6; CDR3aa: CASCHHRVENIQYF; CDR3nt: TGTGCCAGCTGCCACCACAGGGTGGAAAACATTCAGTACTTC
j_gene: TRBJ2-7; abundance: .; d_gene: .; v_gene: TRBV9; CDR3aa: CASSAGAGPSYEQYF; CDR3nt: TGTGCCAGCAGCGCCGGGGCGGGACCTTCCTACGAGCAGTACTTC
j_gene: TRBJ2-7; abundance: .; d_gene: .; v_gene: TRBV30; CDR3aa: CAWSVRYEQYF; CDR3nt: TGTGCCTGGAGTGTCCGCTACGAGCAGTACTTC
j_gene: TRBJ1-5; abundance: .; d_gene: TRBD1; v_gene: TRBV10-2; CDR3aa: CASSDRQGGNQPQHF; CDR3nt: TGCGCCAGCAGTGACCGACAGGGGGGGAATCAGCCCCAGCATTTT
j_gene: TRBJ1-5; abundance: few; d_gene: TRBD1; v_gene: TRBV9; CDR3aa: CASSAGQGEWSQHF; CDR3nt: TGTGCCAGCAGCGCGGGGCAGGGGGAGTGGTCCCAGCATTTT
j_gene: TRBJ2-7; abundance: few; d_gene: .; v_gene: TRBV19; CDR3aa: CASSIGRTEQYF; CDR3nt: TGTGCCAGTAGTATAGGTCGGACAGAGCAGTACTTC
j_gene: TRBJ2-7; abundance: .; d_gene: TRBD1; v_gene: TRBV7-8; CDR3aa: CASSRTGVREQYF; CDR3nt: TGTGCCAGCAGCAGAACAGGGGTAAGGGAGCAGTACTTC
j_gene: TRBJ2-7; abundance: .; d_gene: .; v_gene: TRBV7-8; CDR3aa: CASSRTGGGRYEQYF; CDR3nt: TGTGCCAGCAGCCGGACAGGAGGGGGGAGGTACGAGCAGTACTTC
j_gene: TRBJ2-7; abundance: many; d_gene: TRBD1; v_gene: TRBV18; CDR3aa: CASSRPGTGAYEQYF; CDR3nt: TGTGCCAGCTCGCGCCCCGGGACAGGGGCCTACGAGCAGTACTTC
j_gene: TRBJ2-1; abundance: .; d_gene: TRBD2; v_gene: TRBV28; CDR3aa: CASSFLSSGGARSEQFF; CDR3nt: TGTGCCAGCAGTTTTTTGTCTAGCGGGGGGGCCCGTAGTGAGCAGTTCTTC
j_gene: TRBJ1-6; abundance: .; d_gene: TRBD1; v_gene: TRBV28; CDR3aa: CASSPRDRGFLGNSPLHF; CDR3nt: TGTGCCAGCAGCCCCCGGGACAGGGGGTTCCTAGGTAATTCACCCCTCCACTTT
j_gene: TRBJ2-5; abundance: once; d_gene: .; v_gene: TRBV5-4; CDR3aa: CASSLVRQQETQYF; CDR3nt: TGTGCCAGCAGCTTAGTCCGACAACAAGAGACCCAGTACTTC
j_gene: TRBJ1-4; abundance: .; d_gene: .; v_gene: TRBV4-1; CDR3aa: CASRYSSYGRKDEKLFF; CDR3nt: TGCGCCAGCAGATACAGTTCCTACGGGAGGAAGGATGAAAAACTGTTTTTT
j_gene: TRBJ1-6; abundance: once; d_gene: .; v_gene: TRBV7-2; CDR3aa: CASSLAWRGGSPLHF; CDR3nt: TGTGCCAGCAGCTTAGCTTGGAGGGGAGGTTCACCCCTCCACTTT
j_gene: TRBJ1-1; abundance: .; d_gene: .; v_gene: TRBV2; CDR3aa: CASSKLEGEDEAFF; CDR3nt: TGTGCCAGCAGTAAACTTGAGGGCGAGGATGAAGCTTTCTTT
j_gene: TRBJ2-7; abundance: .; d_gene: TRBD2; v_gene: TRBV6-1; CDR3aa: CASSGRLAGSSEQYF; CDR3nt: TGTGCCAGCAGTGGGCGACTAGCGGGGTCTTCCGAGCAGTACTTC
j_gene: TRBJ1-1; abundance: .; d_gene: TRBD1; v_gene: TRBV9; CDR3aa: CASSSRPGQGALNTEAFF; CDR3nt: TGTGCCAGCAGCTCTAGACCGGGACAGGGGGCTTTGAACACTGAAGCTTTCTTT
j_gene: TRBJ1-5; abundance: .; d_gene: TRBD1; v_gene: TRBV19; CDR3aa: CASSTRDRGYNQPQHF; CDR3nt: TGTGCCAGTAGTACACGGGACAGGGGGTACAATCAGCCCCAGCATTTT
j_gene: TRBJ1-3; abundance: few; d_gene: .; v_gene: TRBV18; CDR3aa: CASSPPGGNSGNTIYF; CDR3nt: TGTGCCAGCTCACCACCCGGGGGAAACTCTGGAAACACCATATATTTT
j_gene: TRBJ2-7; abundance: .; d_gene: TRBD1; v_gene: TRBV6-5; CDR3aa: CASSSTGGEQYF; CDR3nt: TGTGCCAGCAGTTCTACAGGGGGCGAGCAGTACTTC
j_gene: TRBJ1-2; abundance: .; d_gene: .; v_gene: TRBV2; CDR3aa: CASSESTASGYTF; CDR3nt: TGTGCCAGCAGTGAGTCGACAGCCTCTGGCTACACCTTC
j_gene: TRBJ2-1; abundance: .; d_gene: TRBD1; v_gene: TRBV27; CDR3aa: CASSPLMKGSSGGSEQFF; CDR3nt: TGTGCCAGCAGTCCACTAATGAAGGGGTCGTCAGGGGGATCTGAGCAGTTCTTC